These 26 T cell receptor beta chains were sequenced from one sample in a study of T cell repertoires in cytomegalovirus infection. These receptors lack a known antigen. TCRdb re-analysed the reads in MiXCR, keeping a single row per CDR3 protein. Of hundreds of thousands of distinct CDR3 sequences in the sample, more than 40% were seen once. Sequencing used cultured PBMCs, obtained from culture after CMV antigen stimulation. These receptors were obtained from a human donor in good health (CMV status not recorded). Some clones in this sample may be carry-over from other donors' samples.

CDR3: CASSAYRDQETQYF. CDR3 sequence (DNA): TGTGCCAGCAGCGCGTACAGGGACCAAGAGACCCAGTACTTC. The chain uses TRBV7-2 and TRBJ2-5; possible D gene TRBD1, 6 bases. From germline, CDR1 is SGHTA and CDR2 FQGNSA. The length of the CDR3 is 14 residues. V was clipped by 5 bases and J by 0 bases, with 10 bases between them. Filled out from reference TRBV7-2 and TRBJ2-5, the complete variable domain reads GAGVSQSPSNKVTEKGKDVELRCDPISGHTALYWYRQSLGQGLEFLIYFQGNSAPDKSGLPSDRFSAERTGGSVSTLTIQRTQQEDSAVYLCASSAYRDQETQYFGPGTRLLVL.

The rearrangement joins TRBV7-9 to TRBJ2-3, with D hard to call. Per germline, CDR1 SEHNR and CDR2 FQNEAQ (reference sequence). V was pared by 4 bases and J by 2 bases, with 10 bases between. This CDR3 spans 14 amino acids. The CDR3, as DNA: TGTGCCAGCAGCTCCCCCACCTTCACAGATACGCAGTATTTT. Its protein is CASSSPTFTDTQYF.

This chain uses TRBV19 with TRBJ1-2, with TRBD1 matching 12 bases. V dropped 5 bases and J dropped 4; count of bases not matched to a gene: 5. The CDR3 consists of 15 residues. CDR1 and CDR2 (germline): LNHDA, SQIVND (reference sequence). The chain's CDR3 is CASSSGTGGSYGYTF. CDR3 sequence (DNA): TGTGCCAGTAGTTCCGGGACAGGGGGCTCCTATGGCTACACCTTC. Full variable domain (rest looked up from reference TRBV19 and TRBJ1-2): DGGITQSPKYLFRKEGQNVTLSCEQNLNHDAMYWYRQDPGQGLRLIYYSQIVNDFQKGDIAEGYSVSREKKESFPLTVTSAQKNPTAFYLCASSSGTGGSYGYTFGSGTRLTVV.

This clonotype was observed a few times. The chain employs TRBV7-2 and TRBJ2-5; TRBD1 matches 7 bases. V shed 5 bases, J shed 2 bases, and the junction held 5 bases outside the gene matches. This CDR3 is built from 14 residues. Per germline, CDR1 SGHTA and CDR2 FQGNSA. The CDR3 coding sequence is TGTGCCAGCAGCCCTGTGGGACAGCAAGAGACCCAGTACTTC. It specifies CASSPVGQQETQYF. Filled out from reference TRBV7-2 and TRBJ2-5, the complete variable domain reads GAGVSQSPSNKVTEKGKDVELRCDPISGHTALYWYRQSLGQGLEFLIYFQGNSAPDKSGLPSDRFSAERTGGSVSTLTIQRTQQEDSAVYLCASSPVGQQETQYFGPGTRLLVL.

This clonotype was seen a single time. The chain recombines TRBV19 with TRBJ2-1; 11 bases are shared with TRBD2. The CDR3 consists of 15 residues. J gave up 4 bases and V 8 bases, and 7 bases lay outside the gene matches. The V gene's germline CDR1 is LNHDA and CDR2 SQIVND (reference sequence). The CDR3 DNA is TGTGCCAGTTCCCGTAGCGGGAGGGGGTACAATGAGCAGTTCTTC. Encoded protein: CASSRSGRGYNEQFF.

The J gene is TRBJ2-1, the V gene TRBV7-2; 7 nucleotides match TRBD2. The V and J ends lost 5 bases and 9 bases, in that order; junction bases with no gene match: 10. The CDR3 totals 14 residues. Looked up from germline, CDR1 is SGHTA and CDR2 is FQGNSA. CDR3 region: CASSPGGVRTEQFF. CDR3 coding DNA: TGTGCCAGCAGCCCTGGGGGGGTTCGTACTGAGCAGTTCTTC.

V usage is TRBV10-3 and J usage is TRBJ2-5, with TRBD2 matching over 7 bases. Germline V gives CDR1 ENHRY, CDR2 SYGVKD. The junction had 9 bases not matched to a gene; V was cut back by 0 bases and J by 5 bases. The CDR3 sequence is 16 residues long. CDR3 residues: CAISESGGEGPETQYF. DNA of the CDR3: TGTGCCATCAGTGAGTCGGGAGGGGAGGGTCCGGAGACCCAGTACTTC.

There are a few counts of this clonotype. The chain employs TRBV7-2 and TRBJ1-3; TRBD1 aligns across 8 bases. The ends lost 5 bases at V and 0 bases at J; junction bases unmatched: 6. Germline V lookup: CDR1 SGHTA, CDR2 FQGNSA. This CDR3 is 16 amino acids long. The CDR3 DNA reads as TGTGCCAGCAGCAGCTCCACAGGGGGCTCTGGAAACACCATATATTTT. Protein: CASSSSTGGSGNTIYF.

This clonotype has only a few counts. The chain employs TRBV7-8 and TRBJ2-2, with 10 bases matching TRBD2. CDR1 and CDR2 from the germline V gene are SGHVS and FQNEAQ. The CDR3 is made up of 16 amino acids. V was pared by 5 bases and J by 2 bases, with 5 bases of the junction left unmatched. As DNA, the CDR3 is TGTGCCAGCAGCACCCGGACTAGCGGAAACACCGGGGAGCTGTTTTTT. Encoded protein: CASSTRTSGNTGELFF.

This clonotype has only one observation. The chain uses TRBV6-1 and TRBJ1-1; D possibly corresponds to TRBD1 (6 bases). V was trimmed by 6 bases and J by 5 bases, leaving 22 bases between them. Germline V gives CDR1 MNHNS, CDR2 SASEGT. The CDR3 length is 16 residues. DNA of the CDR3: TGTGCCAGCAGCTCTGTTGGACAGACAAGATTTACTGAAGCTTTCTTT. This gives the protein CASSSVGQTRFTEAFF.

V is TRBV11-2 and J is TRBJ1-1, with 7 bases matching TRBD1. V gave up 5 bases and J gave up 1 base; unmatched junction bases: 10. Germline CDR1 is SGHAT and CDR2 is FQNNGV. The CDR3 totals 16 residues. The CDR3 reads CASSHYGQEKNTEAFF. The CDR3 DNA reads as TGTGCCAGCAGCCACTACGGACAGGAGAAGAACACTGAAGCTTTCTTT. Combining the CDR3 with reference TRBV11-2 and TRBJ1-1 gives the whole variable domain EAGVAQSPRYKIIEKRQSVAFWCNPISGHATLYWYQQILGQGPKLLIQFQNNGVVDDSQLPKDRFSAERLKGVDSTLKIQPAKLEDSAVYLCASSHYGQEKNTEAFFGQGTRLTVV.

The chain uses TRBV15 and TRBJ2-7; the D gene could be TRBD1 or TRBD2 (5 bases each). From germline, CDR1 is LNHNV and CDR2 YYDKDF (reference sequence). The CDR3 runs to 15 residues. The V and J ends lost 0 bases and 4 bases respectively, with 13 bases between them. The CDR3 bases are TGTGCCACCAGCAGAGATCGACTTGGGGGTTACGAGCAGTACTTC. This sequence encodes CATSRDRLGGYEQYF. Supplemented by reference TRBV15 and TRBJ2-7, the full variable domain reads DAMVIQNPRYQVTQFGKPVTLSCSQTLNHNVMYWYQQKSSQAPKLLFHYYDKDFNNEADTPDNFQSRRPNTSFCFLDIRSPGLGDTAMYLCATSRDRLGGYEQYFGPGTRLTVT.

This clonotype appeared a few times. The chain combines TRBV7-9 with TRBJ1-5, with unresolved D. The CDR3 length is 12 residues. V lost 4 bases and J 11 bases, leaving 12 bases between the germline ends. Germline CDR1 SEHNR, CDR2 FQNEAQ (reference sequence). This CDR3 reads CASSSPTATQHF. The CDR3 bases are TGTGCCAGCAGCTCACCCACAGCGACCCAGCATTTT.

The CDR3 region is CASSWKVSWNTGELFF. The CDR3 DNA is TGTGCCAGCAGCTGGAAGGTCAGCTGGAACACCGGGGAGCTGTTTTTT. The rearrangement uses TRBV7-2 and TRBJ2-2, with D unclear. V was pared by 4 bases and J by 1 base, with 13 bases between. This CDR3 has 16 amino acids. Germline-derived CDR1 and CDR2 are SGHTA and FQGNSA.

This clonotype was found a few times. V is TRBV12-3 or TRBV12-4 and J is TRBJ1-6, with D uncertain. This CDR3 has 13 amino acids. With 2 bases removed from V and 8 bases from J, the gap between germline ends came to 7 bases. CDR3 nucleotides: TGTGCCAGCAGTTTATTGAGGGATTCACCCCTCCACTTT. It encodes CASSLLRDSPLHF.

The rearrangement joins TRBV11-2 to TRBJ1-5; TRBD1 is a possible D gene (5 bases). Trimming stripped 5 bases from V and 2 bases from J, with 16 bases between. From germline, CDR1 is SGHAT and CDR2 FQNNGV. This CDR3 comprises 16 residues. In nucleotides, the CDR3 is TGTGCCAGCAGCGGGGAAGGGGATTCGGGCAATCAGCCCCAGCATTTT. Its protein product is CASSGEGDSGNQPQHF.

This clonotype was seen at least ten times. Written as DNA, the CDR3 is TGTGCCAGCAGCTTAGGTAGCGGGGAGGGTAATGAGCAGTTCTTC. Amino acid sequence: CASSLGSGEGNEQFF. This chain uses TRBV7-2 with TRBJ2-1; 8 bases match TRBD2. Germline V gene data show CDR1 as SGHTA and CDR2 as FQGNSA. V shed 1 base, J shed 7 bases, and the junction held 6 bases outside the gene matches. The CDR3 length is 15 residues.

This sequence joins TRBV20-1 and TRBJ1-3; no clear D gene. Trimming stripped 1 base from V and 2 bases from J, with 9 bases between. The germline gives CDR1 DFQATT, CDR2 SNEGSKA (reference sequence). CDR3 length: 14 amino acids. This chain's CDR3 is CSARVPEAGNTIYF. CDR3 DNA sequence: TGCAGTGCTAGAGTACCAGAAGCTGGAAACACCATATATTTT.

The chain combines TRBV11-2 with TRBJ2-5; 9 bases agree with TRBD2. The CDR3 totals 16 residues. V was pared by 5 bases and J by 3 bases, with 10 bases of the junction left unmatched. Germline CDR1 is SGHAT and CDR2 is FQNNGV. DNA of the CDR3: TGTGCCAGCAGCGTTAGTAGCGGGAGAGGGGAAGAGACCCAGTACTTC. Translating it yields CASSVSSGRGEETQYF.

The chain joins TRBV4-3 to TRBJ1-6, with TRBD1 as a possible D gene (6 bases). The CDR3 is 15 amino acids. V lost 0 bases and J 9 bases, leaving 12 bases between the germline ends. Germline CDR1 is LGHNA and CDR2 is YSLEER. CDR3 protein: CASSQEGGGGSPLHF. CDR3 bases: TGCGCCAGCAGCCAAGAAGGGGGTGGGGGTTCACCCCTCCACTTT.

This clonotype has only a few counts. This chain connects TRBV7-6 to TRBJ1-6, with D maybe TRBD1 (6 bases). The CDR3 sequence is 16 residues long. Germline V gene sequence: CDR1 SGHVS, CDR2 FNYEAQ. V was shortened by 3 bases and J by 7 bases, with 16 bases between the two germline ends. In DNA form, the CDR3 reads TGTGCCAGCAGCTTCGCCTGTGGACAGAGGAATTCACCCCTCCACTTT. Amino acid sequence: CASSFACGQRNSPLHF.

J is TRBJ2-1 and V is TRBV7-6; 10 bases agree with TRBD2. Germline assignment: CDR1 SGHVS and CDR2 FNYEAQ. The ends lost 3 bases at V and 7 bases at J; junction bases unmatched: 6. The CDR3 totals 15 residues. In DNA form, the CDR3 reads TGTGCCAGCAGCTTGGGGGCTAGCGGGAGTAATGAGCAGTTCTTC. It is translated as CASSLGASGSNEQFF.

In this sample, this clonotype turned up once. V is TRBV15 and J is TRBJ2-1; TRBD2 aligns across 10 bases. Germline V lookup: CDR1 LNHNV, CDR2 YYDKDF (reference sequence). There are 19 residues in the CDR3. Germline trimming cut 3 bases from V and 2 bases from J; bases unmatched to any gene: 13. The CDR3 is CATSSKGSYLAGAYNEQFF. CDR3 DNA: TGTGCCACCAGCAGTAAGGGCTCCTATCTAGCGGGAGCCTACAATGAGCAGTTCTTC.

The J gene is TRBJ1-1, the V gene TRBV19, with 9 bases matching TRBD1. Germline V gives CDR1 LNHDA, CDR2 SQIVND (reference sequence). There are 14 residues in the CDR3. V was pared by 10 bases and J by 7 bases, with 13 bases of the junction left unmatched. The CDR3 nucleotides read TGTGCCACGGACAGGGGTTTGGACCAGAGTGAAGCTTTCTTT. Translating it yields CATDRGLDQSEAFF.

The chain recombines TRBV12-3 or TRBV12-4 with TRBJ2-3; D is undetermined. This CDR3 spans 12 amino acids. Between the trimmed V and J ends, which lost 7 bases and 8 bases, there was a span of 13 bases. The CDR3 here is CASNWGTGTQYF. For the CDR3, the DNA is TGTGCCAGCAATTGGGGTACCGGTACGCAGTATTTT.

The chain is built from TRBV20-1 and TRBJ2-1; 16 positions agree with TRBD2. Trimming took 4 bases from V and 7 from J; bases not matched to a gene: 1. This CDR3 is built from 14 residues. CDR1 is DFQATT, CDR2 SNEGSKA, per germline (reference sequence). The DNA of the CDR3 is TGCAGTGCTAAGGGACTAGCGGGGGGGAATGAGCAGTTCTTC. This translates into CSAKGLAGGNEQFF.